The T cell receptor (beta chain) under discussion was sequenced for a study of T cell repertoires in cytomegalovirus infection. As to this clonotype: Antigen specificity is unknown.

Trimming removed 6 bases at V and 4 bases at J, with 12 bases between. The V gene's germline CDR1 is MNHEY and CDR2 SVGEGT. The CDR3 runs 13 residues. TCRdb reprocessed the reads with MiXCR, giving one entry per CDR3 protein. This sample has around 800,000 distinct CDR3 sequences, with 32% found just once. The receptor's source is a human donor in good health (CMV status not recorded). Some clones in this sample may be carry-over from other donors' samples. This sample comprised cultured CD8+ T cells from PBMCs, obtained from culture after CMV antigen stimulation. This chain uses TRBV6-2 or TRBV6-3 with TRBJ1-2, with unresolved D. The CDR3 loop reads CASSGGLGYGYTF. CDR3 DNA: TGTGCCAGCAGCGGCGGTTTAGGCTATGGCTACACCTTC.